This T cell receptor (beta chain) was recorded in a study of blood T cell repertoires in COVID-19. Germline loops: CDR1 SQVTM, CDR2 ANQGSEA. Trimming cost V 3 bases and J 10 bases; bases outside gene matches: 7. The CDR3 consists of 15 residues. In the original processing: Reference gene primer amplification yielded estimated nucleated cell counts. Clones were read by immunoSEQ multiplex PCR, and TCRdb kept only the in-frame ones, dropping some. The V and J calls and clone size come from that table; D and trimming were worked out from the DNA. This repertoire shows 85,000 to 110,000 clones, over 85% found once; its top ten account for about a sixth.

The source is a woman of 80 years or more in a cohort sampled during active COVID-19. The V gene is TRBV29-1, the J gene TRBJ2-1; 15 bases line up with TRBD2. Input material: peripheral blood. The CDR3 reads CSVEGLAGGRGEQFF. Written as DNA, the CDR3 is TGCAGCGTTGAGGGACTAGCGGGGGGCCGGGGAGAGCAGTTCTTC.